These T cell receptor beta chains were read from a single sample in a study of T cells in Graves' hyperthyroidism and ophthalmopathy. TCRdb called the multiplex PCR reads again in MiXCR, with one record for every CDR3 protein. The top ten hold around 12% of the sample, which has 500,000 to 650,000 distinct CDR3 sequences, roughly 15% seen once. The sample taken for sequencing was blood. These TCRs come from a woman between 45 and 65 years old with Graves' ophthalmopathy. Both conserved end residues are part of each CDR3. A D gene is named only where the DNA matches it firmly. Clone size is given for some rows only: seen once, a few or many times, or a class if the clone is expanded.

abundance,d_gene,len,j_gene,v_gene,CDR3aa,CDR3nt
many,TRBD2,16,TRBJ2-1,TRBV12-3/TRBV12-4,CASRLAGLSSYNEQFF,TGTGCCAGCAGGTTAGCGGGACTCAGCTCCTACAATGAGCAGTTCTTC
.,TRBD2,17,TRBJ2-5,TRBV29-1,CSVELAGGGATKETQYF,TGCAGCGTTGAACTAGCGGGAGGAGGGGCCACAAAAGAGACCCAGTACTTC
many,.,13,TRBJ1-5,TRBV12-3/TRBV12-4,CASSPRTFQPQHF,TGTGCCAGCAGTCCCCGGACATTTCAGCCCCAGCATTTT
many,.,15,TRBJ2-7,TRBV7-2,CASSPLGMSSYEQYF,TGTGCCAGCAGCCCACTAGGGATGAGCTCCTACGAGCAGTACTTC
once,TRBD2,18,TRBJ2-1,TRBV28,CASRLASGRASSYNEQFF,TGTGCCAGCAGGCTGGCTAGCGGGAGGGCCAGTTCCTACAATGAGCAGTTCTTC
.,TRBD1,16,TRBJ1-3,TRBV6-2/TRBV6-3,CATARRRQGSGNTIYF,TGTGCCACCGCGAGACGTAGACAGGGATCTGGAAACACCATATATTTT
few,TRBD1,17,TRBJ2-7,TRBV6-1,CATRNKGQGAYPYEQYF,TGTGCCACCAGGAATAAAGGACAGGGGGCCTATCCCTACGAGCAGTACTTC
.,.,17,TRBJ2-2,TRBV5-1,CASRLRPGLANTGELFF,TGCGCCAGCAGACTACGCCCGGGGCTAGCGAACACCGGGGAGCTGTTTTTT
many,TRBD1,15,TRBJ1-6,TRBV20-1,CSARDTKQGGSPLHF,TGCAGTGCTAGAGATACGAAACAGGGGGGTTCACCCCTCCACTTT
many,.,15,TRBJ1-4,TRBV20-1,CSAHLRGATNEKLFF,TGCAGTGCGCACTTAAGGGGCGCAACTAATGAAAAACTGTTTTTT
many,.,13,TRBJ2-3,TRBV6-1,CASNSGSTDTQYF,TGTGCCAGCAACAGCGGTAGCACAGATACGCAGTATTTT